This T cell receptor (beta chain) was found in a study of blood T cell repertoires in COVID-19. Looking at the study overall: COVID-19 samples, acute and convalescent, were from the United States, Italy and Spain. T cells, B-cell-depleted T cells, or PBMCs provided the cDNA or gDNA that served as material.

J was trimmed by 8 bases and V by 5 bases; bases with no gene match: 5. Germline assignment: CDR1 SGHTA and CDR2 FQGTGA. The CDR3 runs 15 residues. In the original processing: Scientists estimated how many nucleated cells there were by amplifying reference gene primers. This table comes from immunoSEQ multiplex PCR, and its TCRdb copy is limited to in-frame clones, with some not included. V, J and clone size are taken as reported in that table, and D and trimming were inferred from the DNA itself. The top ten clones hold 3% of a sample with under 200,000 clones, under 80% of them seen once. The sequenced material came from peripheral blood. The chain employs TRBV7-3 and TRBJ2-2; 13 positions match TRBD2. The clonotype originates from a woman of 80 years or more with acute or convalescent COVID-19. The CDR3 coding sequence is TGTGCCAGCAGCCCAAGACTAGCGGGAGGTGGGGAGCTGTTTTTT. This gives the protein CASSPRLAGGGELFF.